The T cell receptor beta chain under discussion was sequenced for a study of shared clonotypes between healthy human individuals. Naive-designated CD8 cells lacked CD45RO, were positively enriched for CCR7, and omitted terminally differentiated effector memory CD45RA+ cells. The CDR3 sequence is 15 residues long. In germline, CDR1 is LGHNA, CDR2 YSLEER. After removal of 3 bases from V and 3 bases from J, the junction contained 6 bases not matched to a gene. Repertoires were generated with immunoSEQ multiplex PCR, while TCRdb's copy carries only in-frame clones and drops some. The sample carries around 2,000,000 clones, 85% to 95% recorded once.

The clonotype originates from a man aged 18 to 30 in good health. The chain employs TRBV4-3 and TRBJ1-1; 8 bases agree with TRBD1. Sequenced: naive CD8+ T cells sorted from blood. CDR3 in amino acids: CASSHLQGAYTEAFF. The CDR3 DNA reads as TGCGCCAGCAGCCACCTTCAGGGGGCGTACACTGAAGCTTTCTTT.